Each of the 24 T cell receptor beta chains below was sequenced from the same sample in a study of blood T cell repertoires in COVID-19. The data were produced by immunoSEQ multiplex PCR, yet TCRdb's version contains in-frame clones alone and is incomplete. Among just over 95,000 clones, 82% were seen once, and the ten largest hold about 18%. Source material: peripheral blood. These receptors originate from an older man with acute or convalescent COVID-19.

The chain links TRBV7-2 to TRBJ2-5; a weak D match, TRBD1 (5 bases). The CDR3 has 16 amino acids. The germline V and J ends were trimmed by 5 bases and 4 bases, with 20 bases remaining between them. Per the germline V gene, CDR1 is SGHTA and CDR2 is FQGNSA. The CDR3 protein is CASSPTGATLGETQYF. The CDR3 bases are TGTGCCAGCAGCCCCACTGGGGCTACCCTGGGAGAGACCCAGTACTTC.

The chain uses TRBV18 and TRBJ2-7; TRBD2 matches 8 bases. The length of the CDR3 is 17 residues. Germline loops: CDR1 KGHSH, CDR2 LQKENI. The junction had 8 bases not matched to a gene; V was cut back by 1 base and J by 0 bases. CDR3 in amino acids: CASSPLLVAGNSYEQYF. The DNA of the CDR3 is TGTGCCAGCTCACCACTTCTGGTAGCGGGGAACTCCTACGAGCAGTACTTC.

The chain recombines TRBV7-2 with TRBJ2-7; D remains ambiguous. CDR1 is SGHTA and CDR2 is FQGNSA in the germline V gene. Deletions cut 5 bases from V and 6 bases from J, with 11 bases between. There are 12 residues in the CDR3. CDR3 in amino acids: CASSNPVSEQYF. DNA of the CDR3: TGTGCCAGCAGCAATCCCGTATCCGAGCAGTACTTC. The whole variable domain, filled in from reference TRBV7-2 and TRBJ2-7, reads GAGVSQSPSNKVTEKGKDVELRCDPISGHTALYWYRQSLGQGLEFLIYFQGNSAPDKSGLPSDRFSAERTGGSVSTLTIQRTQQEDSAVYLCASSNPVSEQYFGPGTRLTVT.

This sequence joins TRBV7-9 and TRBJ2-7; TRBD1 matches at 9 bases. The V and J ends lost 5 bases and 3 bases, in that order; junction bases with no gene match: 17. Germline V gene lookup returns CDR1 SEHNR and CDR2 FQNEAQ (reference sequence). This CDR3 contains 18 residues. CDR3 loop: CASSPGTGNLKTNYEQYF. Written as DNA, the CDR3 is TGTGCCAGCAGCCCCGGGACAGGGAATCTTAAAACGAACTACGAGCAGTACTTC.

The rearrangement joins TRBV3-1 (or the pseudogene TRBV3-2) to TRBJ2-1; D is undetermined. V lost 2 bases and J 7 bases, leaving 9 bases between the germline ends. There are 13 residues in the CDR3. In germline, CDR1 is LGHDT, CDR2 YNNKEL (reference sequence). The CDR3, as DNA: TGTGCCAGCAGCCAATATGGTGAGAATGAGCAGTTCTTC. Amino acids: CASSQYGENEQFF.

The chain is built from TRBV7-2 and TRBJ2-7, with 9 bases fitting TRBD1. Per the germline V gene, CDR1 is SGHTA and CDR2 is FQGNSA. This CDR3 has 15 amino acids. Trimming at V came to 5 bases and at J to 4 bases, leaving 9 bases not matched to a gene. The CDR3 spells CASSPKQTGGYEQYF. CDR3 nucleotides: TGTGCCAGCAGCCCCAAGCAGACAGGGGGATACGAGCAGTACTTC.

The chain joins TRBV28 to TRBJ2-1; no definite D call. The germline V and J ends were trimmed by 4 bases and 7 bases, with 11 bases remaining between them. Germline V CDR1 and CDR2: MDHEN, SYDVKM. This CDR3 is 13 amino acids long. The CDR3 nucleotides are TGTGCCAGCAGTTGGGTGAGCGTGAATGAGCAGTTCTTC. Amino acid sequence: CASSWVSVNEQFF.

V is TRBV7-2 and J is TRBJ2-7, with 10 bases aligning to TRBD1. There are 15 residues in the CDR3. V shed 1 base and J 7 bases; nucleotides not matched to a gene: 7. Germline CDR1 and CDR2: SGHTA and FQGNSA. CDR3 coding DNA: TGTGCCAGCAGCTTAGGGACAGGGGGGTGGGAGGAGCAGTACTTC. Its protein product is CASSLGTGGWEEQYF.

J is TRBJ1-1 and V is TRBV6-5, with 7 bases aligning to TRBD1. CDR1 is MNHEY and CDR2 is SVGAGI in the germline V gene. J gave up 5 bases and V 6 bases, and 6 bases lay outside the gene matches. This CDR3 comprises 13 residues. The CDR3 loop is CASRYDRETEAFF. The CDR3 region has the DNA TGTGCCAGCAGATACGACAGGGAGACTGAAGCTTTCTTT.

This rearrangement joins TRBV21-1 to TRBJ2-3; the table calls TRBD1, which could not be checked here. TRBV21-1 is recorded as a pseudogene. The CDR3 has 14 amino acids. The CDR3 region is CASSLKYPPDSQYF. CDR3 bases: TGTGCCAGCAGCCTAAAGTACCCACCCGACAGCCAGTATTTT.

The chain couples TRBV7-2 to TRBJ1-5, with TRBD1 as a possible D gene (5 bases). Germline CDR1 is SGHTA and CDR2 is FQGNSA. The CDR3 runs 17 residues. V dropped 1 base and J dropped 0 bases, with 13 bases sitting between them. The CDR3 region has the DNA TGTGCCAGCAGCTTAGGGGTTCAGGGACTTAGCAATCAGCCCCAGCATTTT. It encodes CASSLGVQGLSNQPQHF.

J is TRBJ1-4 and V is TRBV6-2 or TRBV6-3; D unresolved. CDR1 and CDR2 from the germline V gene are MNHEY and SVGEGT. V was clipped by 5 bases and J by 10 bases, with 17 bases between them. This CDR3 is built from 14 residues. DNA for the CDR3: TGTGCCAGCAGTCCCGGGATGAAGCTTGGAAAACTGTTTTTT. Amino acid sequence: CASSPGMKLGKLFF.

This chain uses TRBV10-1 with TRBJ2-1; TRBD2 matches at 14 bases. Germline V gives CDR1 WNHNN, CDR2 SYGVQD (reference sequence). Germline trimming cut 0 bases from V and 9 bases from J; bases unmatched to any gene: 1. CDR3 length equals 15 residues. In DNA, the CDR3 is TGCGCCAGCAGTGAGTCGGGACTAGCGGGAGTTGAGCAGTTCTTC. Translated, it gives CASSESGLAGVEQFF.

This chain uses TRBV24-1 with TRBJ2-5; 7 bases fit TRBD1. Trimming took 2 bases from V and 2 from J; bases not matched to a gene: 7. The V gene's germline CDR1 is KGHDR and CDR2 SFDVKD. This CDR3 is built from 16 residues. CDR3 DNA sequence: TGTGCCACCAGTGATTGGACAGGAGTATTACAAGAGACCCAGTACTTC. Translating it yields CATSDWTGVLQETQYF.

The CDR3 DNA follows: TGTGCCATCAGTACCAGGGGACCCCACTACAATGAGCAGTTCTTC. Translating it yields CAISTRGPHYNEQFF. The chain joins TRBV10-3 to TRBJ2-1, with a possible D match to TRBD1 (6 bases). There are 15 residues in the CDR3. The germline V gene has CDR1 ENHRY and CDR2 SYGVKD. Between the trimmed V and J ends, which lost 5 bases and 3 bases, there was a span of 14 bases.

This chain connects TRBV6-4 to TRBJ1-2; 9 positions match TRBD1. CDR3 size: 17 residues. V was pared by 2 bases and J by 2 bases, with 9 bases of the junction left unmatched. Germline-derived CDR1 and CDR2 are MRHNA and SNTAGT. CDR3 loop: CASSDRYNRGQNYGYTF. The CDR3 DNA reads TGTGCCAGCAGTGACCGTTACAACAGGGGGCAGAACTATGGCTACACCTTC.

The rearrangement uses TRBV29-1 and TRBJ1-2; 7 bases match TRBD1. The CDR3 consists of 12 residues. Germline V gene data show CDR1 as SQVTM and CDR2 as ANQGSEA. After removal of 5 bases from V and 4 bases from J, the junction contained 4 bases not matched to a gene. The DNA of the CDR3 is TGCAGCGTTACTGACAGGGCCTATGGCTACACCTTC. This codes for CSVTDRAYGYTF.

The gene calls are TRBV19 and TRBJ1-2; no clear D gene. The CDR3 length is 14 residues. The V and J ends lost 7 bases and 2 bases respectively, with 14 bases between them. Germline V gene lookup returns CDR1 LNHDA and CDR2 SQIVND (reference sequence). The DNA for the CDR3 is TGTGCCAGTACTTCACGACGGGTGAACTATGGCTACACCTTC. This encodes CASTSRRVNYGYTF.

This clone was seen more than once but under ten times. J is TRBJ1-5 and V is TRBV6-5; TRBD1 might be the D (5 bases). The germline V gene has CDR1 MNHEY and CDR2 SVGAGI. The V gene lost 7 bases and the J gene lost 4 bases, with 14 bases spanning the gap. CDR3 length: 14 amino acids. The CDR3, as DNA: TGTGCCAGCACTCAAGGTGGGGGGAATCAGCCCCAGCATTTT. Protein sequence: CASTQGGGNQPQHF.

This chain uses TRBV6-5 with TRBJ2-7, with a possible D match to TRBD1 (6 bases). The V end lost 2 bases, the J end lost 5 bases, and 10 bases lay between the germline ends. This CDR3 has 13 amino acids. The V gene's germline CDR1 is MNHEY and CDR2 SVGAGI. The CDR3 coding sequence is TGTGCCAGCAGTTACGGGGGCAGGGACGAGCAGTACTTC. It yields the protein CASSYGGRDEQYF.

This clone was seen more than once but under ten times. The chain is built from TRBV2 and TRBJ2-7, with 8 bases that match TRBD2. This CDR3 is built from 13 residues. The germline V gene has CDR1 SNHLY and CDR2 FYNNEI. With 7 bases clipped from V and 0 bases from J, the junction kept 2 bases outside the gene matches. CDR3 sequence: CASTGGVSYEQYF. The DNA for the CDR3 is TGTGCCAGCACGGGGGGGGTCTCCTACGAGCAGTACTTC. The full variable domain, in which reference TRBV2 and TRBJ2-7 provide the parts outside the CDR3, is EPEVTQTPSHQVTQMGQEVILRCVPISNHLYFYWYRQILGQKVEFLVSFYNNEISEKSEIFDDQFSVERPDGSNFTLKIRSTKLEDSAMYFCASTGGVSYEQYFGPGTRLTVT.

This chain joins TRBV29-1 and TRBJ1-3; 7 bases align to TRBD1. Germline V CDR1 and CDR2: SQVTM, ANQGSEA. Germline trimming cut 5 bases from V and 2 bases from J; bases unmatched to any gene: 3. The CDR3 spans 13 residues. This chain's CDR3 is CSVTGATGNTIYF. CDR3 bases: TGCAGCGTTACAGGGGCTACTGGAAACACCATATATTTT.

CDR3 amino acids: CASSERGGPYEQYF. CDR3 sequence (DNA): TGCGCCAGCAGTGAGCGGGGGGGCCCCTACGAGCAGTACTTC. This sequence joins TRBV10-2 and TRBJ2-7; 8 bases map to TRBD2. V was clipped by 2 bases and J by 2 bases; unmatched bases: 2. Germline V gene sequence: CDR1 WSHSY, CDR2 SAAADI. The CDR3 length is 14 residues.

This clone has more than one count but fewer than ten. J is TRBJ2-1 and V is TRBV5-5, with 13 positions matching TRBD2. The CDR3 length is 13 residues. Germline CDR1 is SGHKS and CDR2 is YYEKEE (reference sequence). V trimming: 4 bases; J trimming: 13 bases; junction bases outside the gene matches: 5. CDR3 coding DNA: TGTGCCAGCAGCCCCGGACTAGCGGGGGCCCAGTTCTTC. Translation gives CASSPGLAGAQFF. The full variable domain, rest sourced from reference TRBV5-5 and TRBJ2-1, is DAGVTQSPTHLIKTRGQQVTLRCSPISGHKSVSWYQQVLGQGPQFIFQYYEKEERGRGNFPDRFSARQFPNYSSELNVNALLLGDSALYLCASSPGLAGAQFFGPGTRLTVL.